These 22 T cell receptor beta chains came from one sample sequenced in a study of cytomegalovirus exposure and HLA in healthy donors. Vbeta (60) and Jbeta (13) primers were used in the PCR. TCRdb keeps only in-frame clones here, not all; method: immunoSEQ multiplex PCR. This sample carries some 170,000 clones, under 85% of them seen once, and the ten largest clones take 2% to 3%. Sequenced input: PBMCs. Receptor source: a human donor in good health.

This clone was recorded a few times. V usage is TRBV28 and J usage is TRBJ1-1, with 8 bases aligning to TRBD1. Germline-derived CDR1 and CDR2 are MDHEN and SYDVKM. The CDR3 loop spans 12 amino acids. The J segment lost 6 bases and the V segment lost 10 bases, leaving 7 bases of the junction unmatched. CDR3 coding DNA: TGTGCCATCAGACAGGGGTTTGCTGAAGCTTTCTTT. Its translation is CAIRQGFAEAFF.

This clone was recorded a few times. The chain uses TRBV30 and TRBJ1-2; perhaps TRBD1 as D (6 bases). CDR1 is GTSNPN and CDR2 is SVGIG in the germline V gene (reference sequence). The CDR3 spans 11 residues. Trimming cost V 5 bases and J 8 bases, with 12 bases left between them. This CDR3 reads CAWGTTEGYTF. In nucleotides, the CDR3 is TGTGCCTGGGGGACAACAGAAGGCTACACCTTC.

The chain has TRBV9 and TRBJ2-1, with TRBD2 matching over 7 bases. Losses at the gene ends were 3 bases for V and 0 bases for J; bases not matched to a gene: 3. Germline V lookup: CDR1 SGDLS, CDR2 YYNGEE. The CDR3 has 15 residues. The CDR3 loop is CASSASSGSYNEQFF. CDR3 nucleotide sequence: TGTGCCAGCAGCGCCTCTAGCGGCTCCTACAATGAGCAGTTCTTC.

The V and J genes are TRBV27 and TRBJ2-6; D not certain. Germline V lookup: CDR1 MNHEY, CDR2 SMNVEV (reference sequence). V shed 0 bases and J shed 0 bases, with 12 bases lying between them. The CDR3 is 18 residues long. CDR3 amino acids: CASSLSAGIPSGANVLTF. CDR3 in DNA: TGTGCCAGCAGTTTATCCGCAGGAATACCCTCTGGGGCCAACGTCCTGACTTTC.

The CDR3 loop is CASSLDRGGNSPLHF. CDR3 bases: TGTGCCAGCAGCTTAGATAGGGGGGGGAATTCACCCCTCCACTTT. This rearrangement joins TRBV7-9 to TRBJ1-6; D is possibly TRBD1 (6 bases). The CDR3 runs to 15 residues. Germline CDR1 reads SEHNR; CDR2 reads FQNEAQ (reference sequence). V was clipped by 1 base and J by 7 bases, with 11 bases between them.

J is TRBJ2-2 and V is TRBV30, with 14 bases fitting TRBD2. This CDR3 has 15 amino acids. Trimming at V came to 1 base and at J to 10 bases, leaving 5 bases not matched to a gene. Germline CDR1 GTSNPN, CDR2 SVGIG (reference sequence). CDR3 sequence (DNA): TGTGCCTGGAGTGCGGGACTAGCGGGGGCCCCGGAGCTGTTTTTT. Protein product: CAWSAGLAGAPELFF.

The chain is built from TRBV10-3 and TRBJ1-3; no firm D call. This CDR3 has 13 amino acids. With 6 bases removed from V and 3 bases from J, the gap between germline ends came to 9 bases. CDR1 and CDR2 (germline): ENHRY, SYGVKD. CDR3 loop: CAISLTDGNTIYF. In DNA form, the CDR3 reads TGTGCCATCAGCCTAACCGATGGAAACACCATATATTTT.

This clone was seen once. Here the CDR3 DNA reads TGTGCCAGCAGACCCGGGACAGGGTCTGGGGCCAACGTCCTGACTTTC. Its protein product is CASRPGTGSGANVLTF. The chain employs TRBV6-6 and TRBJ2-6; 9 bases line up with TRBD1. CDR3 size: 16 residues. V lost 6 bases and J lost 1; bases outside the gene matches: 4. Per germline, CDR1 MNHNY and CDR2 SVGAGI (reference sequence).

The chain is built from TRBV7-9 and TRBJ2-7, with D unclear. V was shortened by 3 bases and J by 6 bases, with 12 bases between the two germline ends. Per germline, CDR1 SEHNR and CDR2 FQNEAQ (reference sequence). This CDR3 is built from 13 residues. Here the CDR3 reads CASSFSLECEQYF. The CDR3 coding sequence is TGTGCCAGCAGCTTCTCGCTAGAGTGCGAGCAGTACTTC.

The genes are TRBV15 and TRBJ1-2, with 8 bases fitting TRBD1. The germline V gene has CDR1 LNHNV and CDR2 YYDKDF (reference sequence). J was trimmed by 9 bases and V by 3 bases; bases with no gene match: 9. The CDR3 consists of 14 residues. CDR3 coding DNA: TGTGCCACCAGCAGGGACGGGACAGGAGGTAGCTACACCTTC. Its translation is CATSRDGTGGSYTF.

The sample holds one count of this clone. This chain joins TRBV7-2 and TRBJ2-2; maybe TRBD1 (5 bases). Germline CDR1 and CDR2: SGHTA and FQGNSA. CDR3 size: 15 residues. V was cut by 5 bases and J by 7 bases, with 17 bases left in between. CDR3 nucleotide sequence: TGTGCCAGCAGCGTCCAGGGCGTCGGCGTCGGGGAGCTGTTTTTT. Encoded protein: CASSVQGVGVGELFF.

This sequence joins TRBV6-5 and TRBJ2-3; the D gene is possibly TRBD1 (5 bases). The CDR3 has 15 amino acids. Trimming took 0 bases from V and 2 from J, leaving 9 bases between them. Germline V gives CDR1 MNHEY, CDR2 SVGAGI. The CDR3 is CASSYSGRATDTQYF. For the CDR3, the DNA is TGTGCCAGCAGTTACTCGGGCAGGGCCACAGATACGCAGTATTTT.

This clone was seen only once. The chain employs TRBV25-1 and TRBJ2-5, with D unresolved. Trimming removed 1 base from V and 5 bases from J, with 14 bases in between. The CDR3 has 15 amino acids. Germline lookup yields CDR1 MGHDK and CDR2 SYGVNS. The CDR3 DNA sequence: TGTGCCAGCAGTGAATCTGGCGGTCTGGTGGAGACCCAGTACTTC. It encodes CASSESGGLVETQYF.

A few counts support this clone. V gene TRBV6-6 combines with J gene TRBJ2-7, with D perhaps TRBD1 (6 bases). Germline V gene data show CDR1 as MNHNY and CDR2 as SVGAGI (reference sequence). The CDR3 is made up of 12 amino acids. V lost 7 bases to trimming and J lost 7 bases, with 14 bases between them. Here the CDR3 DNA reads TGTGCCAGCAATACCTACGGGACAGAGCAGTACTTC. Translating it yields CASNTYGTEQYF.

The rearrangement links TRBV28 to TRBJ1-4; 10 nucleotides agree with TRBD1. CDR1 MDHEN and CDR2 SYDVKM come from the germline V gene. J lost 7 bases, V lost 5 bases, and 4 bases had no gene match. The CDR3 has 14 amino acids. CDR3 in amino acids: CASSPTGGVEKLFF. CDR3 in DNA: TGTGCCAGCAGTCCGACAGGGGGCGTTGAAAAACTGTTTTTT.

This clone was counted a few times. CDR3 sequence reads: CASSTDRAEAAFF. CDR3 nucleotides: TGTGCCAGCTCGACGGACAGGGCGGAGGCGGCTTTCTTT. The rearrangement links TRBV7-2 to TRBJ1-1; 8 nucleotides line up with TRBD1. The CDR3 length is 13 residues. Losses at the gene ends were 8 bases for V and 11 bases for J; bases not matched to a gene: 13. Germline CDR1 reads SGHTA; CDR2 reads FQGNSA.

This clone occurred a few times. The rearrangement joins TRBV11-2 to TRBJ2-7; 8 nucleotides align to TRBD1. Looked up from germline, CDR1 is SGHAT and CDR2 is FQNNGV. J gave up 3 bases and V 5 bases, and 3 bases lay outside the gene matches. CDR3 size: 13 residues. Here the CDR3 reads CASSAGQVYEQYF. The CDR3 DNA follows: TGTGCCAGCAGCGCGGGACAGGTCTACGAGCAGTACTTC.

The chain is built from TRBV5-6 and TRBJ2-7; possible D gene TRBD2, 6 bases. The CDR3 extends over 14 amino acids. The V end lost 4 bases, the J end lost 4 bases, and 15 bases lay between the germline ends. The germline V gene has CDR1 SGHDT and CDR2 YYEEEE. The DNA for the CDR3 is TGTGCCAGCAGCCCGTGGAGGGTAACGTACGAGCAGTACTTC. Protein sequence: CASSPWRVTYEQYF.

This chain joins TRBV19 and TRBJ1-1; no clear D. The CDR3 spans 14 residues. The V gene lost 2 bases and the J gene lost 4 bases, with 11 bases spanning the gap. Germline V CDR1 and CDR2: LNHDA, SQIVND (reference sequence). CDR3 residues: CASSITGAFTEAFF. CDR3 sequence (DNA): TGTGCCAGTAGTATAACTGGAGCGTTCACTGAAGCTTTCTTT.

V usage is TRBV6-5 and J usage is TRBJ2-7; 9 bases fit TRBD1. CDR3 length: 15 residues. The germline V gene has CDR1 MNHEY and CDR2 SVGAGI. V lost 5 bases to trimming and J lost 3 bases; unmatched junction nucleotides: 8. The CDR3 sequence is CASSLRTGDFYEQYF. The CDR3 DNA follows: TGTGCCAGCAGTCTCAGGACAGGGGATTTCTACGAGCAGTACTTC.

DNA of the CDR3: TGTGCCAGCAGCTCACCCCGGAAGGGCGGGGCGCAGTATTTT. Translated, it gives CASSSPRKGGAQYF. This sequence joins TRBV7-2 and TRBJ2-3, with D tentatively TRBD2 (6 bases). Per germline, CDR1 SGHTA and CDR2 FQGNSA. V was trimmed by 4 bases and J by 10 bases, leaving 18 bases between them. The CDR3 runs to 14 residues. Full variable domain (remainder filled in from reference TRBV7-2 and TRBJ2-3): GAGVSQSPSNKVTEKGKDVELRCDPISGHTALYWYRQSLGQGLEFLIYFQGNSAPDKSGLPSDRFSAERTGGSVSTLTIQRTQQEDSAVYLCASSSPRKGGAQYFGPGTRLTVL.

This clone was seen more than once but under ten times. This chain uses TRBV10-3 with TRBJ2-7; TRBD2 matches at 14 bases. The J segment lost 4 bases and the V segment lost 9 bases, leaving 5 bases of the junction unmatched. The CDR3 loop spans 14 amino acids. Germline V gives CDR1 ENHRY, CDR2 SYGVKD. The CDR3 protein is CAIRTSGGPYEQYF. The DNA of the CDR3 is TGTGCCATAAGGACTAGCGGGGGGCCGTACGAGCAGTACTTC.